The TCR beta chain under discussion was sequenced for a study of cytomegalovirus exposure and HLA in healthy donors. Primers: 60 Vbeta forward and 13 Jbeta reverse. Some clones are missing from TCRdb's copy, which holds only in-frame ones; the method was immunoSEQ multiplex PCR. The sample comprises about 84,000 clones, roughly 78% of which are singletons, and around 2.3% rests with the top ten. The origin of this receptor is a male donor in good health and CMV-seropositive. The specimen was PBMCs.

Here the CDR3 DNA reads TGTGCCAGCAGTTATACAGGGAGTACTGAAGCTTTCTTT. Translated, it gives CASSYTGSTEAFF. This chain uses TRBV2 with TRBJ1-1, with a possible D match to TRBD1 (6 bases). The CDR3 totals 13 residues. CDR1 SNHLY and CDR2 FYNNEI come from the germline V gene. V was cut by 5 bases and J by 5 bases, with 12 bases left in between. Filled out from reference TRBV2 and TRBJ1-1, the complete variable domain reads EPEVTQTPSHQVTQMGQEVILRCVPISNHLYFYWYRQILGQKVEFLVSFYNNEISEKSEIFDDQFSVERPDGSNFTLKIRSTKLEDSAMYFCASSYTGSTEAFFGQGTRLTVV.